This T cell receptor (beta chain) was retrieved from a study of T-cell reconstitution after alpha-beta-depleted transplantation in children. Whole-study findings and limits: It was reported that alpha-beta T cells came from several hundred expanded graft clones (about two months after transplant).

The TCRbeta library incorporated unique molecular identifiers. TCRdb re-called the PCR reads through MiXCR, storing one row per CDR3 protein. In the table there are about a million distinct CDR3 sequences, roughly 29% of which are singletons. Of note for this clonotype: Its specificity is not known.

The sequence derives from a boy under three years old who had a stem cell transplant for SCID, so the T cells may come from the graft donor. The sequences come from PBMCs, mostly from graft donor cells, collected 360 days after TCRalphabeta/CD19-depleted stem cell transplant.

The CDR3 sequence is CASKDPRGQGATGELFF. The CDR3 DNA is TGCGCCAGCAAGGACCCACGTGGGCAGGGGGCCACCGGGGAGCTGTTTTTT. The chain joins TRBV5-1 to TRBJ2-2; 8 nucleotides line up with TRBD1. Germline V gene data show CDR1 as SGHRS and CDR2 as YFSETQ. The ends lost 6 bases at V and 4 bases at J; junction bases unmatched: 14. The CDR3 contains 17 residues.